Shown below are 32 T cell receptor beta chains from a single sample sequenced in a study of high-grade serous ovarian cancer treatment subgroups. The table came from immunoSEQ multiplex PCR; TCRdb's copy has only in-frame clones and leaves some out. Here the sample spans some 7,000 clones, roughly 78% being singletons. Tumor samples were obtained before definitive surgery or chemotherapy. Sample: tumor tissue. All receptors come from a human donor with high-grade serous ovarian cancer.

The chain combines TRBV7-2 with TRBJ2-7; TRBD2 aligns across 11 bases. V shed 3 bases, J shed 4 bases, and the junction held 8 bases outside the gene matches. The CDR3 is 16 amino acids. CDR1 is SGHTA and CDR2 is FQGNSA in the germline V gene. The CDR3 here is CASSFGTSGSGYEQYF. CDR3 nucleotides: TGTGCCAGCAGCTTCGGCACTAGCGGGAGTGGGTACGAGCAGTACTTC.

The chain carries TRBV21-1 and TRBJ2-7; whether TRBD2, the table's D call, matches the DNA was not checked. TRBV21-1 is a documented pseudogene. The CDR3 loop spans 15 amino acids. The CDR3: CASSKNGRRGNEQYF. CDR3 DNA sequence: TGTGCCAGCAGCAAAAATGGGCGGAGGGGAAACGAGCAGTACTTC.

This clone occurred a few times. The chain combines TRBV6-5 with TRBJ2-7, with 7 nucleotides matching TRBD1. CDR1 is MNHEY, CDR2 SVGAGI, per germline. CDR3 size: 14 residues. J gave up 4 bases and V 5 bases, and 8 bases lay outside the gene matches. The CDR3 sequence: CASSELDREYEQYF. The DNA of the CDR3 is TGTGCCAGCAGTGAACTTGACAGGGAATACGAGCAGTACTTC.

The chain couples TRBV7-3 to TRBJ2-1, with D perhaps TRBD1 (5 bases). Per the germline V gene, CDR1 is SGHTA and CDR2 is FQGTGA. This CDR3 has 20 residues. Trimming took off 5 bases at V and 5 bases at J, with 31 bases between the two ends. CDR3 nucleotides: TGTGCCAGCAGCGGGGCCGCGTGGCTCGTAACGTCGACCGAAAACAATGAGCAGTTCTTC. This encodes CASSGAAWLVTSTENNEQFF.

This chain connects TRBV29-1 to TRBJ2-6; D call uncertain. The germline gives CDR1 SQVTM, CDR2 ANQGSEA. V lost 6 bases and J lost 4, with 10 bases in between. This CDR3 is 13 amino acids long. The CDR3: CSVGASGANVLTF. For the CDR3, the DNA is TGCAGCGTCGGTGCCTCCGGGGCCAACGTCCTGACTTTC.

J is TRBJ1-1 and V is TRBV27; the D is unclear. The CDR3 loop spans 13 amino acids. V was cut by 4 bases and J by 0 bases, with 6 bases left in between. Germline loops: CDR1 MNHEY, CDR2 SMNVEV (reference sequence). The CDR3 is CASSWALNTEAFF. The CDR3 coding sequence is TGTGCCAGCAGTTGGGCCCTGAACACTGAAGCTTTCTTT.

The rearrangement joins TRBV28 to TRBJ2-7, with 9 nucleotides matching TRBD1. V was pared by 11 bases and J by 4 bases, with 3 bases of the junction left unmatched. The germline V gene encodes CDR1 MDHEN and CDR2 SYDVKM. This CDR3 is 11 amino acids long. CDR3 sequence (DNA): TGTGCCGGAGGGACAGGGTACGAGCAGTACTTC. Translating it yields CAGGTGYEQYF.

The chain combines TRBV7-2 with TRBJ1-2; the D is unclear. V was clipped by 3 bases and J by 3 bases, with 17 bases between them. This CDR3 is 16 amino acids long. Germline-derived CDR1 and CDR2 are SGHTA and FQGNSA. The CDR3 spells CASSLTQGMPDYGYTF. The CDR3 DNA is TGTGCCAGCAGCTTGACACAAGGGATGCCAGACTATGGCTACACCTTC.

This clone was observed once. The V and J genes are TRBV28 and TRBJ1-2; 7 bases agree with TRBD1. Germline V gives CDR1 MDHEN, CDR2 SYDVKM. After removal of 10 bases from V and 0 bases from J, the junction contained 11 bases not matched to a gene. The CDR3 sequence is 15 residues long. The CDR3 nucleotides are TGTGCCACCCCAGGGGGGGCTCCCACTAACTATGGCTACACCTTC. Encoded protein: CATPGGAPTNYGYTF.

The rearrangement uses TRBV7-9 and TRBJ1-6, with D possibly TRBD1 on 5 matching bases. V was cut by 3 bases and J by 7 bases, with 13 bases left in between. This CDR3 comprises 15 residues. CDR1 and CDR2 from the germline V gene are SEHNR and FQNEAQ (reference sequence). The CDR3 sequence: CASSFGGEGNSPLHF. The CDR3 region has the DNA TGTGCCAGCAGCTTCGGTGGGGAGGGGAATTCACCCCTCCACTTT.

The chain links TRBV5-6 to TRBJ2-1, with TRBD2 as a possible D gene (5 bases). The V end was cut by 4 bases, the J end by 13 bases, with 12 bases between. Germline CDR1 is SGHDT and CDR2 is YYEEEE. CDR3 length: 11 amino acids. In DNA form, the CDR3 reads TGTGCCAGCAGCCTGCGGGCCAACCAGTTCTTC. Translating it yields CASSLRANQFF.

The chain employs TRBV11-1 and TRBJ2-3, with a weak D call TRBD2 (5 bases). This CDR3 has 14 residues. With 0 bases removed from V and 4 bases from J, the gap between germline ends came to 8 bases. Germline V gene sequence: CDR1 SGHAT, CDR2 FQDESV (reference sequence). In nucleotides, the CDR3 is TGTGCCAGCAGCTTAGCGGGAGACGCAGATACGCAGTATTTT. It codes for CASSLAGDADTQYF.

The chain has TRBV6-5 and TRBJ2-6; TRBD1 might be the D (5 bases). Trimming pared 8 bases from V and 4 bases from J, leaving 12 bases between. The germline gives CDR1 MNHEY, CDR2 SVGAGI. The CDR3 totals 14 residues. DNA of the CDR3: TGTGCCAGCCAGGGTGGGGTGGGGGCCAACGTCCTGACTTTC. Its protein is CASQGGVGANVLTF.

The CDR3, as DNA: TGTGCCAGCAGCTCCAACTCCGGGACTAGCGATGAGCAGTTCTTC. It translates to CASSSNSGTSDEQFF. The chain employs TRBV11-3 and TRBJ2-1; 10 bases match TRBD2. The germline V gene encodes CDR1 SGHNT and CDR2 YENEEA. This CDR3 contains 15 residues. Unmatched junction bases numbered 8, after V lost 4 bases and J lost 8 bases.

This rearrangement joins TRBV25-1 to TRBJ1-2; unclear D gene. Germline V gene lookup returns CDR1 MGHDK and CDR2 SYGVNS. V lost 3 bases to trimming and J lost 4 bases, with 9 bases between them. This CDR3 has 13 residues. CDR3 bases: TGTGCCAGCAGTGAGGGCAGCACCTATGGCTACACCTTC. It encodes CASSEGSTYGYTF.

This sequence joins TRBV4-3 and TRBJ2-1, with 11 bases aligning to TRBD2. Germline V gene data show CDR1 as LGHNA and CDR2 as YSLEER. The junction had 3 bases not matched to a gene; V was cut back by 2 bases and J by 6 bases. The CDR3 totals 15 residues. CDR3 nucleotide sequence: TGCGCCAGCAGCCAAACCGGGACTAGCGGCAATGAGCAGTTCTTC. This gives the protein CASSQTGTSGNEQFF.

J is TRBJ2-1 and V is TRBV5-4; D is possibly TRBD1 or TRBD2 (6 bases each). Trimming removed 0 bases at V and 4 bases at J, with 17 bases between. The CDR3 totals 17 residues. The germline gives CDR1 SGHNT, CDR2 YYREEE (reference sequence). DNA of the CDR3: TGTGCCAGCAGCTTGGCGAGGGGGGTAGACCTGTACAATGAGCAGTTCTTC. Protein: CASSLARGVDLYNEQFF.

This chain connects TRBV7-2 to TRBJ2-1; 8 bases align to TRBD2. V shed 4 bases, J shed 6 bases, and the junction held 14 bases outside the gene matches. The germline V gene encodes CDR1 SGHTA and CDR2 FQGNSA. CDR3 length: 17 residues. As DNA, the CDR3 is TGTGCCAGCAGCTCGAGAGTAACCGGGACTAGGCCCAATGAGCAGTTCTTC. Protein: CASSSRVTGTRPNEQFF.

This clone has just one count. J is TRBJ2-2 and V is TRBV7-3; TRBD2 matches at 13 bases. The CDR3 contains 18 residues. The V and J ends lost 5 bases and 6 bases, in that order; junction bases with no gene match: 12. CDR1 is SGHTA, CDR2 FQGTGA, per germline. DNA for the CDR3: TGTGCCAGCAGCCTCGTTCCGGGACTAGCGGGGCGGGCCGGGGAGCTGTTTTTT. As protein: CASSLVPGLAGRAGELFF.

This clone has a single count. This chain uses TRBV11-2 with TRBJ2-7, with 7 bases fitting TRBD1. The J segment lost 2 bases and the V segment lost 5 bases, leaving 6 bases of the junction unmatched. From germline, CDR1 is SGHAT and CDR2 FQNNGV. The CDR3 runs to 14 residues. This chain's CDR3 is CASSRQGTTYEQYF. CDR3 DNA sequence: TGTGCCAGCAGCCGACAGGGAACCACCTACGAGCAGTACTTC. Supplemented by reference TRBV11-2 and TRBJ2-7, the full variable domain reads EAGVAQSPRYKIIEKRQSVAFWCNPISGHATLYWYQQILGQGPKLLIQFQNNGVVDDSQLPKDRFSAERLKGVDSTLKIQPAKLEDSAVYLCASSRQGTTYEQYFGPGTRLTVT.

The chain recombines TRBV9 with TRBJ2-1; 10 nucleotides agree with TRBD2. Germline V gene lookup returns CDR1 SGDLS and CDR2 YYNGEE. Trimming removed 0 bases from V and 5 bases from J; junction bases left unmatched: 2. The length of the CDR3 is 15 residues. The CDR3 is CASSVALAGDNEQFF. CDR3 in DNA: TGTGCCAGCAGCGTAGCCCTAGCGGGGGACAATGAGCAGTTCTTC.

The chain joins TRBV27 to TRBJ2-5; TRBD2 might be the D (5 bases). The DNA end is a closer match to TRBJ2-7, so the J assignment may be wrong. This CDR3 has 14 amino acids. CDR1 is MNHEY and CDR2 is SMNVEV in the germline V gene (reference sequence). CDR3: CASSRPGGSYEQYF. Written as DNA, the CDR3 is TGTGCCAGCAGCCGACCCGGCGGGTCCTACGAGCAGTACTTC.

This clone has just a few counts. The V call is TRBV6-1, the J call TRBJ2-1; unclear D gene. Trimming removed 2 bases at V and 4 bases at J, with 9 bases between. The CDR3 has 14 amino acids. Germline V gives CDR1 MNHNS, CDR2 SASEGT. DNA for the CDR3: TGTGCCAGCAGTGAACAAGCCTATTACAATGAGCAGTTCTTC. Protein: CASSEQAYYNEQFF.

The rearrangement links TRBV7-3 to TRBJ2-3; no clear D gene. Germline values: CDR1 SGHTA, CDR2 FQGTGA. Trimming took 5 bases from V and 6 from J, leaving 12 bases between them. CDR3 length equals 13 residues. The chain's CDR3 is CASSPNQEDTQYF. The CDR3 bases are TGTGCCAGCAGCCCAAACCAGGAGGATACGCAGTATTTT.

This clone was picked up one time. This sequence joins TRBV27 and TRBJ1-6; D is perhaps TRBD1 (6 bases). The CDR3 length is 15 residues. V shed 0 bases and J shed 10 bases, with 13 bases lying between them. Germline assignment: CDR1 MNHEY and CDR2 SMNVEV (reference sequence). The DNA of the CDR3 is TGTGCCAGCAGTTTATCTCGACAGGAAACATCACCCCTCCACTTT. Protein sequence: CASSLSRQETSPLHF.

By share of the sample, this clone is large. J is TRBJ1-4 and V is TRBV7-2, with unresolved D. Germline loops: CDR1 SGHTA, CDR2 FQGNSA. The CDR3 sequence is 16 residues long. The V gene lost 5 bases and the J gene lost 6 bases, with 19 bases spanning the gap. CDR3 sequence reads: CASSDRTGQVYEKLFF. The CDR3, as DNA: TGTGCCAGCAGCGACCGAACCGGGCAGGTTTATGAAAAACTGTTTTTT.

The chain uses TRBV6-6 and TRBJ2-2, with 8 bases matching TRBD2. CDR3 length: 14 residues. V was pared by 6 bases and J by 2 bases, with 2 bases of the junction left unmatched. Germline-derived CDR1 and CDR2 are MNHNY and SVGAGI (reference sequence). The CDR3 DNA reads TGTGCCAGCAGGGGACTAGGTAACACCGGGGAGCTGTTTTTT. Translation gives CASRGLGNTGELFF.

This rearrangement joins TRBV19 to TRBJ1-6; weak D call: TRBD1 (6 bases). The V gene lost 5 bases and the J gene lost 6 bases, with 23 bases spanning the gap. The CDR3 has 18 residues. Germline assignment: CDR1 LNHDA and CDR2 SQIVND (reference sequence). The CDR3 reads CASSRLGGRGSGNSPLHF. Here the CDR3 DNA reads TGTGCCAGTAGTCGTCTCGGGGGCAGGGGAAGCGGTAATTCACCCCTCCACTTT. Full variable domain (outside the CDR3, taken from reference TRBV19 and TRBJ1-6): DGGITQSPKYLFRKEGQNVTLSCEQNLNHDAMYWYRQDPGQGLRLIYYSQIVNDFQKGDIAEGYSVSREKKESFPLTVTSAQKNPTAFYLCASSRLGGRGSGNSPLHFGNGTRLTVT.

A few counts support this clone. The V gene is TRBV19, the J gene TRBJ1-1; D is possibly TRBD1 (6 bases). Germline CDR1 is LNHDA and CDR2 is SQIVND (reference sequence). Trimming took 6 bases from V and 7 from J, leaving 18 bases between them. The CDR3 extends over 14 amino acids. CDR3: CASRDGGRLHEAFF. CDR3 in DNA: TGTGCCAGTAGAGATGGGGGGCGCCTCCATGAAGCTTTCTTT. The full variable domain, its missing parts supplied by reference TRBV19 and TRBJ1-1, is DGGITQSPKYLFRKEGQNVTLSCEQNLNHDAMYWYRQDPGQGLRLIYYSQIVNDFQKGDIAEGYSVSREKKESFPLTVTSAQKNPTAFYLCASRDGGRLHEAFFGQGTRLTVV.

The chain has TRBV5-1 and TRBJ2-3, with no clear D. The CDR3 has 18 amino acids. Germline loops: CDR1 SGHRS, CDR2 YFSETQ. Trimming removed 1 base at V and 0 bases at J, with 18 bases between. CDR3 sequence: CASSLNLVTATSTDTQYF. In DNA, the CDR3 is TGCGCCAGCAGCTTGAATCTTGTAACAGCAACGAGCACAGATACGCAGTATTTT.

The genes are TRBV4-3 and TRBJ1-6, with unresolved D. V lost 4 bases and J 10 bases, leaving 14 bases between the germline ends. In germline, CDR1 is LGHNA, CDR2 YSLEER. The CDR3 has 14 amino acids. The CDR3 DNA follows: TGCGCCAGCAGCCCTCGACGGGATGGGTCACCCCTCCACTTT. Its translation: CASSPRRDGSPLHF.

CDR3 sequence: CAIYNRDANTGELFF. In DNA, the CDR3 is TGTGCCATCTACAACAGGGACGCGAACACCGGGGAGCTGTTTTTT. The chain couples TRBV10-3 to TRBJ2-2; D is possibly TRBD1 (6 bases). The CDR3 runs 15 residues. Trimming left V 8 bases short and J 0 bases short, with 13 bases between. Germline V CDR1 and CDR2: ENHRY, SYGVKD.